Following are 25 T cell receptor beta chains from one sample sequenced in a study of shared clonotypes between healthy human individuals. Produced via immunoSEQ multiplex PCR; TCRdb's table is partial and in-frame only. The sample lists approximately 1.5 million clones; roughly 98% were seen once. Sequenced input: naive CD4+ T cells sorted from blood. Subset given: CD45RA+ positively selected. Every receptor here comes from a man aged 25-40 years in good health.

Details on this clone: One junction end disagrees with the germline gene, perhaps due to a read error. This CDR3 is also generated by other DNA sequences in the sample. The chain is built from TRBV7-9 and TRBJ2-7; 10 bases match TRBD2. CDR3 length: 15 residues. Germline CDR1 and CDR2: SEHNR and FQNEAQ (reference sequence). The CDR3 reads CASSLASGRAYEQYF. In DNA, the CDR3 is TGTGCCAGCAGCCTAGCAAGCGGGAGGGCCTACGAGCAGTACTTC.

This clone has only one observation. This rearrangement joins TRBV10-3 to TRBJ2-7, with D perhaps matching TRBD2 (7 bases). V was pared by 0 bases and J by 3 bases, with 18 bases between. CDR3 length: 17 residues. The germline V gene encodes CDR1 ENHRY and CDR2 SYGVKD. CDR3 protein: CAISESQGQGGNYEQYF. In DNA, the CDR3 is TGTGCCATCAGTGAGTCGCAGGGGCAGGGAGGGAACTACGAGCAGTACTTC.

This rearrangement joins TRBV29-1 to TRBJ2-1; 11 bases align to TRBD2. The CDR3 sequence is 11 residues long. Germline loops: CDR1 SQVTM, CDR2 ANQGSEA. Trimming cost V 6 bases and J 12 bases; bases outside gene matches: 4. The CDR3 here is CSVGTSGPQFF. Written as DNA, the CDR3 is TGCAGCGTCGGGACTAGCGGACCGCAGTTCTTC.

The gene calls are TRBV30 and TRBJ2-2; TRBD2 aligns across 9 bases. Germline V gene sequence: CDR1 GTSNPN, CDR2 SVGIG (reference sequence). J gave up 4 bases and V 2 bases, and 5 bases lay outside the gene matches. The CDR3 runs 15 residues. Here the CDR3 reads CAWSSAGGSTGELFF. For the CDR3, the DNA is TGTGCCTGGAGTTCTGCGGGGGGGAGCACCGGGGAGCTGTTTTTT.

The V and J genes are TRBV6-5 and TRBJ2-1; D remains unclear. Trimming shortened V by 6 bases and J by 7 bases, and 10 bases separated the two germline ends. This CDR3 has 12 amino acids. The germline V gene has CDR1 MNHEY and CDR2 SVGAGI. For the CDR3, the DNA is TGTGCCAGCAGCCTCGTCCCTAATGAGCAGTTCTTC. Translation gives CASSLVPNEQFF.

The CDR3 reads CASSPLRGGGNEQFF. CDR3 DNA sequence: TGTGCCAGCTCACCACTCAGGGGAGGGGGCAATGAGCAGTTCTTC. This sequence joins TRBV18 and TRBJ2-1; D might be TRBD2 (7 bases). This CDR3 has 15 amino acids. CDR1 and CDR2 from the germline V gene are KGHSH and LQKENI. V was pared by 1 base and J by 6 bases, with 13 bases between.

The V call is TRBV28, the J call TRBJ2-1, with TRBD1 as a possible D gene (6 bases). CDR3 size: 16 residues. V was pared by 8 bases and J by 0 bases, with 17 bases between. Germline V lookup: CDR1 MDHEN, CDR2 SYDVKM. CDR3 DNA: TGTGCCAGCGGTACCAGGGGATCCTACTCCTACAATGAGCAGTTCTTC. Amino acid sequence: CASGTRGSYSYNEQFF.

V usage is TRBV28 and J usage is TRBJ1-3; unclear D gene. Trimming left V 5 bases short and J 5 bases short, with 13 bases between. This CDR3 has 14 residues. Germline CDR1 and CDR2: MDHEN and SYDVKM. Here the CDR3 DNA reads TGTGCCAGCAGTCGGGCAGTGCCCCGAAACACCATATATTTT. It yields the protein CASSRAVPRNTIYF.

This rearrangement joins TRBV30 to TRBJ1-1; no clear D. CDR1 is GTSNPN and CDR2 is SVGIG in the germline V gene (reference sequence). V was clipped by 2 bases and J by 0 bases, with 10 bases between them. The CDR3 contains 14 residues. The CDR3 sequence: CAWSYGRMNTEAFF. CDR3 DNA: TGTGCCTGGAGTTACGGACGGATGAACACTGAAGCTTTCTTT. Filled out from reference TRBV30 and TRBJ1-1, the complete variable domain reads SQTIHQWPATLVQPVGSPLSLECTVEGTSNPNLYWYRQAAGRGLQLLFYSVGIGQISSEVPQNLSASRPQDRQFILSSKKLLLSDSGFYLCAWSYGRMNTEAFFGQGTRLTVV.

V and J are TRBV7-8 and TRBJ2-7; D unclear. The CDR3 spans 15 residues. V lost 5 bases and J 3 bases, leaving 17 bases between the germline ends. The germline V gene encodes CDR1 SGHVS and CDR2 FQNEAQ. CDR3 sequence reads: CASSRVPDKVYEQYF. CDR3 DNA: TGTGCCAGCAGCCGGGTCCCAGACAAGGTCTACGAGCAGTACTTC. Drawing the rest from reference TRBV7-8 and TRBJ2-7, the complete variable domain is GAGVSQSPRYKVAKRGQDVALRCDPISGHVSLFWYQQALGQGPEFLTYFQNEAQLDKSGLPSDRFFAERPEGSVSTLKIQRTQQEDSAVYLCASSRVPDKVYEQYFGPGTRLTVT.

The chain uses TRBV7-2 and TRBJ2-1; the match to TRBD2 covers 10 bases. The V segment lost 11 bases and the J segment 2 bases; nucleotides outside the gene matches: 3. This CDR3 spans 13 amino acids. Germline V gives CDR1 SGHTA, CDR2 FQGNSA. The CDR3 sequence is CAGTSDPYNEQFF. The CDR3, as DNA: TGTGCCGGGACTAGCGACCCCTACAATGAGCAGTTCTTC. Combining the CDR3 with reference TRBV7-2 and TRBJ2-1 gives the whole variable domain GAGVSQSPSNKVTEKGKDVELRCDPISGHTALYWYRQSLGQGLEFLIYFQGNSAPDKSGLPSDRFSAERTGGSVSTLTIQRTQQEDSAVYLCAGTSDPYNEQFFGPGTRLTVL.

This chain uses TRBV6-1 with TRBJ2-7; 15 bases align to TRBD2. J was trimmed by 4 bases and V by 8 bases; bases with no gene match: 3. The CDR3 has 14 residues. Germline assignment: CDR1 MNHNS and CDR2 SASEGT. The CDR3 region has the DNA TGTGCCAGCGGACTAGCGGGAGGGCCTTACGAGCAGTACTTC. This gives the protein CASGLAGGPYEQYF.

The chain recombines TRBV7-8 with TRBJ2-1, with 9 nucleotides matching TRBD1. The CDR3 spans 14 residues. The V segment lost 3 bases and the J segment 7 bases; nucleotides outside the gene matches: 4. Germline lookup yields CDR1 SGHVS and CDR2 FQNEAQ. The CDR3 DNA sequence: TGTGCCAGCAGCTTCGGGACAGGGCGTAATGAGCAGTTCTTC. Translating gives CASSFGTGRNEQFF.

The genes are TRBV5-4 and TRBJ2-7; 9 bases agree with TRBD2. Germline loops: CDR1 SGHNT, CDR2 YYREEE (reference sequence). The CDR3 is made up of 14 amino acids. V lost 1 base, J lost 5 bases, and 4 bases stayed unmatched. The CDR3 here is CASSLSASGNEQYF. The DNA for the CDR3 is TGTGCCAGCAGCTTGTCTGCTAGCGGGAACGAGCAGTACTTC.

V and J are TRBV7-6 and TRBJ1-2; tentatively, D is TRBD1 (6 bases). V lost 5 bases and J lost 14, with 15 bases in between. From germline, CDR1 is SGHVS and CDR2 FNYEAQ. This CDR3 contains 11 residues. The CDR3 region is CASSPQGGLTF. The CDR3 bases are TGTGCCAGCAGCCCGCAAGGGGGGCTAACCTTC.

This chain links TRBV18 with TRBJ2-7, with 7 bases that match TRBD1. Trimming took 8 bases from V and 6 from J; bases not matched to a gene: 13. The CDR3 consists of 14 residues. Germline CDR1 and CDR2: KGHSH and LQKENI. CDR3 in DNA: TGTGCCAGCACCTACACGCGACAGGGTTCCGAGCAGTACTTC. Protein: CASTYTRQGSEQYF.

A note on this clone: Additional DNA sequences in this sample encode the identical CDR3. The CDR3 is CASSGDSNQPQHF. CDR3 bases: TGTGCCAGCAGTGGCGATAGCAATCAGCCCCAGCATTTT. V gene TRBV2 combines with J gene TRBJ1-5; D call uncertain. The CDR3 contains 13 residues. The ends were cut back, 4 bases at V and 0 bases at J, with 4 bases in the middle. Germline CDR1 is SNHLY and CDR2 is FYNNEI.

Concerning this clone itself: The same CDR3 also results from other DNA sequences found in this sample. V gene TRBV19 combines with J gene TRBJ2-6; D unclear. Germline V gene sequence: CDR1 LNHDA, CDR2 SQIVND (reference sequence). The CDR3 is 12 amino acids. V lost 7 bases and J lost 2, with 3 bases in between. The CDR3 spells CASTPGANVLTF. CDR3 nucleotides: TGTGCCAGTACCCCTGGGGCCAACGTCCTGACTTTC.

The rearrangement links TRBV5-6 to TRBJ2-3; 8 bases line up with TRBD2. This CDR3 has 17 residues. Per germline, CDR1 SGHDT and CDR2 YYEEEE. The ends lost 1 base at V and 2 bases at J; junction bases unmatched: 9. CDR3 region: CASSLLLTAGDTDTQYF. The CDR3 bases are TGTGCCAGCAGCTTGTTACTGACAGCGGGAGACACAGATACGCAGTATTTT.

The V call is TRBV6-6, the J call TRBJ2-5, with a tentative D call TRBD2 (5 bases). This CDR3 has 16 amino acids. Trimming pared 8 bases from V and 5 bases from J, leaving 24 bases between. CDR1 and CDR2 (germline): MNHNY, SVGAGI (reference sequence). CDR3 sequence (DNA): TGTGCCAGCCCGCCCCCCGGTGGGCAACTAGGGGAGACCCAGTACTTC. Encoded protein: CASPPPGGQLGETQYF.

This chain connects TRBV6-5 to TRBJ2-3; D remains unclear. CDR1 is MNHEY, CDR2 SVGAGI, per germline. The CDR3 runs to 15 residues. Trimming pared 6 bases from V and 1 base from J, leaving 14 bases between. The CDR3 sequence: CASRGLGAGTDTQYF. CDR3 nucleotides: TGTGCCAGCAGAGGGCTAGGCGCCGGCACAGATACGCAGTATTTT.

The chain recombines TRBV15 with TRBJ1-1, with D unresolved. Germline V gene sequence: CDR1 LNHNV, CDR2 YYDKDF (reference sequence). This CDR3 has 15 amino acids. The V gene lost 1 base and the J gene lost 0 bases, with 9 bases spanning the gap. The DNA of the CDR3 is TGTGCCACCAGCAGAGGAGAACTCATGAACACTGAAGCTTTCTTT. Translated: CATSRGELMNTEAFF.

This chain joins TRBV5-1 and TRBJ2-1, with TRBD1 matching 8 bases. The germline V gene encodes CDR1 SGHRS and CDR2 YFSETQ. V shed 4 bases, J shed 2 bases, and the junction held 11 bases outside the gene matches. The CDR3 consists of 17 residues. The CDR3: CASSDLTGTGTYNEQFF. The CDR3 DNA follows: TGCGCCAGCAGCGACCTCACCGGGACAGGTACCTACAATGAGCAGTTCTTC. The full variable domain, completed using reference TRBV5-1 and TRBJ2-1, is KAGVTQTPRYLIKTRGQQVTLSCSPISGHRSVSWYQQTPGQGLQFLFEYFSETQRNKGNFPGRFSGRQFSNSRSEMNVSTLELGDSALYLCASSDLTGTGTYNEQFFGPGTRLTVL.

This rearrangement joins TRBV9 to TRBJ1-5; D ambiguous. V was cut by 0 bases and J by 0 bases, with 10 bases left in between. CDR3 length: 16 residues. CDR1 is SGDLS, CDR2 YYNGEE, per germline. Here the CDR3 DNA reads TGTGCCAGCAGCGTAGGGAACAGCCCTAGCAATCAGCCCCAGCATTTT. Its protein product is CASSVGNSPSNQPQHF.

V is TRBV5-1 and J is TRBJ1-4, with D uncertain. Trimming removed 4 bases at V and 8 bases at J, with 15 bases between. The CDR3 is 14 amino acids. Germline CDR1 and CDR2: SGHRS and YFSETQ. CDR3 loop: CASSRTSQREKLFF. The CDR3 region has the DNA TGCGCCAGCAGCCGGACTTCTCAGAGGGAAAAACTGTTTTTT.